Below, 11 T cell receptor beta chains from the same sample are listed, as sequenced in a study of tumor-infiltrating lymphocytes in localized non-small cell lung cancer. This table comes from immunoSEQ multiplex PCR, and its TCRdb copy is limited to in-frame clones, with some not included. The sample lists over 10,000 clones, roughly 79% seen once, with 4.5% in the top ten. The sample taken for sequencing was lung tumor tissue. The receptors stem from a human donor with non-small cell lung cancer.

The chain uses TRBV11-2 and TRBJ2-5; 10 positions agree with TRBD2. Germline-derived CDR1 and CDR2 are SGHAT and FQNNGV. CDR3 length: 18 residues. V dropped 5 bases and J dropped 2; count of bases not matched to a gene: 14. Written as DNA, the CDR3 is TGTGCCAGCAGCCTCGGTCGAGTAGCGGGAGGTCGGCAAGAGACCCAGTACTTC. Residues: CASSLGRVAGGRQETQYF. The entire variable domain, with the rest obtained from reference TRBV11-2 and TRBJ2-5, is as follows: EAGVAQSPRYKIIEKRQSVAFWCNPISGHATLYWYQQILGQGPKLLIQFQNNGVVDDSQLPKDRFSAERLKGVDSTLKIQPAKLEDSAVYLCASSLGRVAGGRQETQYFGPGTRLLVL.

Only a few counts were recorded for this clone. The V gene is TRBV4-3, the J gene TRBJ1-4; D perhaps matches TRBD1 (5 bases). The germline V and J ends were trimmed by 0 bases and 6 bases, with 11 bases remaining between them. The CDR3 totals 15 residues. CDR1 and CDR2 from the germline V gene are LGHNA and YSLEER. In DNA, the CDR3 is TGCGCCAGCAGCCAAGAACGCTGGGGGGATGAAAAACTGTTTTTT. Translation gives CASSQERWGDEKLFF.

V and J are TRBV6-1 and TRBJ1-5; a weak D match, TRBD1 (5 bases). Per germline, CDR1 MNHNS and CDR2 SASEGT. Trimming shortened V by 6 bases and J by 1 base, and 10 bases separated the two germline ends. The CDR3 is 14 amino acids. The CDR3 here is CASRGLVSNQPQHF. CDR3 in DNA: TGTGCCAGCAGGGGACTCGTGAGCAATCAGCCCCAGCATTTT.

The chain employs TRBV5-1 and TRBJ2-7; D is undetermined. There are 14 residues in the CDR3. V lost 5 bases and J lost 7, with 19 bases in between. Germline CDR1 SGHRS, CDR2 YFSETQ. The CDR3 is CASSQALHSTEQYF. The CDR3 DNA reads TGCGCCAGCAGTCAAGCACTACATTCTACGGAGCAGTACTTC.

CDR3 sequence: CASSPPGTSEQYF. CDR3 DNA sequence: TGTGCCAGCTCACCACCGGGGACCTCCGAGCAGTACTTC. The rearrangement links TRBV18 to TRBJ2-7, with D perhaps TRBD1 or TRBD2 (5 bases each). The CDR3 has 13 residues. Trimming removed 0 bases at V and 6 bases at J, with 9 bases between. The germline V gene has CDR1 KGHSH and CDR2 LQKENI.

The V and J genes are TRBV28 and TRBJ1-5; 7 bases match TRBD1. The CDR3 is made up of 16 amino acids. V was clipped by 6 bases and J by 5 bases; unmatched bases: 13. Germline lookup yields CDR1 MDHEN and CDR2 SYDVKM. In nucleotides, the CDR3 is TGTGCCAGCAGCGGATTCGGGACAGTGTTGGATCAGCCCCAGCATTTT. It codes for CASSGFGTVLDQPQHF.

This chain links TRBV18 with TRBJ1-1; no firm D call. The CDR3 has 13 amino acids. V was trimmed by 3 bases and J by 4 bases, leaving 9 bases between them. The germline V gene has CDR1 KGHSH and CDR2 LQKENI. CDR3 DNA: TGTGCCAGCTCACCCAGCGAGGCCACTGAAGCTTTCTTT. Its protein product is CASSPSEATEAFF.

The chain carries TRBV28 and TRBJ1-2; D is undetermined. The CDR3 spans 13 residues. Trimming took off 9 bases at V and 4 bases at J, with 15 bases between the two ends. CDR1 MDHEN and CDR2 SYDVKM come from the germline V gene. For the CDR3, the DNA is TGTGCCAGTACCGGCGCCGGTGGCTATGGCTACACCTTC. Its protein product is CASTGAGGYGYTF.

This chain joins TRBV2 and TRBJ1-5; tentative D call: TRBD1 (6 bases). In germline, CDR1 is SNHLY, CDR2 FYNNEI. This CDR3 is built from 15 residues. V shed 6 bases and J shed 4 bases, with 16 bases lying between them. The CDR3 reads CASRHGGQGNQPQHF. The CDR3, as DNA: TGTGCCAGCAGGCATGGTGGGCAGGGGAATCAGCCCCAGCATTTT.

The chain couples TRBV28 to TRBJ2-4; 13 positions agree with TRBD2. Germline lookup yields CDR1 MDHEN and CDR2 SYDVKM. Trimming removed 3 bases from V and 6 bases from J; junction bases left unmatched: 11. The CDR3 covers 18 residues. Here the CDR3 DNA reads TGTGCCAGCAGTTTCTATCTACTAGCGGGAGGGCTCGCAAACATTCAGTACTTC. Its translation is CASSFYLLAGGLANIQYF. Supplemented by reference TRBV28 and TRBJ2-4, the full variable domain reads DVKVTQSSRYLVKRTGEKVFLECVQDMDHENMFWYRQDPGLGLRLIYFSYDVKMKEKGDIPEGYSVSREKKERFSLILESASTNQTSMYLCASSFYLLAGGLANIQYFGAGTRLSVL.

V and J are TRBV2 and TRBJ2-2; maybe TRBD2 (7 bases). Germline lookup yields CDR1 SNHLY and CDR2 FYNNEI. V lost 5 bases to trimming and J lost 7 bases, with 17 bases between them. This CDR3 is built from 15 residues. The CDR3 nucleotides read TGTGCCAGCAGTTCTGTGGGGGGGCGCAGCGGGGAGCTGTTTTTT. Its protein is CASSSVGGRSGELFF.